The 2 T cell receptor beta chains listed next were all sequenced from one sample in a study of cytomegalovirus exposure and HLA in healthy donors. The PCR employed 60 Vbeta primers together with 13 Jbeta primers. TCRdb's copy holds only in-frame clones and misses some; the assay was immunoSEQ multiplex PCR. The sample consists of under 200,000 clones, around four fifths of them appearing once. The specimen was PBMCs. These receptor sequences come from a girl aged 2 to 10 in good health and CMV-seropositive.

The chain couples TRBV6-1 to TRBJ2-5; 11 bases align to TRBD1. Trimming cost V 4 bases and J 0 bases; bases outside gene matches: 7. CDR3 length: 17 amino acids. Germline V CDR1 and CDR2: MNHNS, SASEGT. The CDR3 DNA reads TGTGCCAGCAGTGCTTACCGGGACAGGGGGTACCAAGAGACCCAGTACTTC. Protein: CASSAYRDRGYQETQYF.

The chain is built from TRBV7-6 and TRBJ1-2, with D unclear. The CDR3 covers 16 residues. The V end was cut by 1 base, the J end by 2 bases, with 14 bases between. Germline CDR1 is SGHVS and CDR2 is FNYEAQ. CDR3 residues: CASSLGRPLTNYGYTF. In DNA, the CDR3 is TGTGCCAGCAGCTTAGGCAGGCCCCTCACCAACTATGGCTACACCTTC.